The clone carrying this T cell receptor (beta chain) occurred a few times. Its antigen is not identified. The V gene lost 0 bases and the J gene lost 8 bases, with 14 bases spanning the gap. This CDR3 region has 15 residues. Germline-derived CDR1 and CDR2 are LGHNA and YSLEER. A second PCR of roughly 6 to 12 cycles used a sample-barcoded 5' primer and a J-beta primer mix. TCRdb re-called the 5' RACE reads through MiXCR, storing one row per CDR3 protein. The sample gives roughly 830,000 distinct CDR3 sequences, 62% of which show up once; about 30% is in the top ten. This entry comes from a study of blood T cells in healthy people across ages. Overall study findings and caveats: Naive CD4+ cells and diversity were both higher in long-lived donors than in aged donors. Reliance upon unsorted PBMCs precluded definitive naive versus antigen-experienced comparison.

Sequences were obtained from blood. This chain connects TRBV4-3 to TRBJ2-4, with D possibly TRBD2 on 6 matching bases. This receptor was obtained from a man aged 30 to 39 in good health. CDR3 loop: CASSQEEGPNYIQYF. CDR3 coding DNA: TGCGCCAGCAGCCAAGAGGAGGGACCCAACTACATTCAGTACTTC.